Listed below are T cell receptor beta chains from one sample, sequenced in a study of cytomegalovirus exposure and HLA in healthy donors. Clones were read by immunoSEQ multiplex PCR, and TCRdb kept only the in-frame ones, dropping some. The table has 80,000 to 100,000 clones, more than 85% seen once. The sequenced sample consisted of PBMCs. The receptors stem from a man aged 18 to 30 in good health and CMV-seropositive. Each CDR3 is given with its conserved first and last residue. Each record gives: D gene, clone size, V gene, J gene, CDR3 DNA, CDR3 protein. A D gene is named only where the DNA matches it firmly. A row's size may be missing; if present it is once, few, many or a size class.

D: NA; size: once; V: TRBV28; J: TRBJ2-3; DNA: TGTGCCAGCAGTTTACCCTCGATGGGGGGAACCCGGAGGGATACGCAGTATTTT; CDR3: CASSLPSMGGTRRDTQYF
D: TRBD1; size: NA; V: TRBV2; J: TRBJ1-6; DNA: TGTGCCAGCAATGACAGGGGAGCTAATAATTCACCCCTCCACTTT; CDR3: CASNDRGANNSPLHF
D: NA; size: once; V: TRBV5-8; J: TRBJ1-1; DNA: TGTGCCAGCAGGTTGAATCTTGAAGCTTTCTTT; CDR3: CASRLNLEAFF
D: TRBD1; size: once; V: TRBV6-5; J: TRBJ2-7; DNA: TGTGCCAGCAGTTTAGTACCGGGACAGACCTACGAGCAGTACTTC; CDR3: CASSLVPGQTYEQYF
D: TRBD2; size: NA; V: TRBV7-2; J: TRBJ2-7; DNA: TGTGCCAGCTCTCCGGGGTTAGCGGGAACGTACGAGCAGTACTTC; CDR3: CASSPGLAGTYEQYF
D: NA; size: NA; V: TRBV7-2; J: TRBJ2-5; DNA: TGTGCCAGCAGCTTACGCGGTGGGGGGCAAGAGACCCAGTACTTC; CDR3: CASSLRGGGQETQYF
D: NA; size: NA; V: TRBV5-1; J: TRBJ2-2; DNA: TGCGCCAGCAGCCTTTGGGTTGGCGGGGCGAACACCGGGGAGCTGTTTTTT; CDR3: CASSLWVGGANTGELFF
D: NA; size: NA; V: TRBV19; J: TRBJ1-1; DNA: TGTGCCAGTAGGCCCACAGGGAACACTGAAGCTTTCTTT; CDR3: CASRPTGNTEAFF
D: TRBD1; size: NA; V: TRBV9; J: TRBJ2-2; DNA: TGTGCCAGCAGCGGGAACAGGGGGCGCGACACCGGGGAGCTGTTTTTT; CDR3: CASSGNRGRDTGELFF
D: NA; size: NA; V: TRBV28; J: TRBJ2-1; DNA: TGTGCCAGCATCTCAAGCGGGTCCTACAATGAGCAGTTCTTC; CDR3: CASISSGSYNEQFF
D: TRBD1; size: NA; V: TRBV6-5; J: TRBJ1-4; DNA: TGTGCCAGCAGTTGGGGGACAGGGTCAATGAAAGAACTGTTTTTT; CDR3: CASSWGTGSMKELFF
D: TRBD1; size: once; V: TRBV5-1; J: TRBJ1-2; DNA: TGCGCCAGCAGCTCCGGGACAGCTAACTATGGCTACACCTTC; CDR3: CASSSGTANYGYTF
D: NA; size: NA; V: TRBV29-1; J: TRBJ1-4; DNA: TGCAGCGTTGAACAGGGGAAACTGTTTTTT; CDR3: CSVEQGKLFF
D: TRBD1; size: NA; V: TRBV4-2; J: TRBJ1-3; DNA: TGTGCCAGCAGCCAAGGTCCGGGACAGACTGGAAACACCATATATTTT; CDR3: CASSQGPGQTGNTIYF
D: TRBD1; size: NA; V: TRBV29-1; J: TRBJ1-2; DNA: TGCAGCGTGAGACAGGGGGATAACTATGGCTACACCTTC; CDR3: CSVRQGDNYGYTF
D: TRBD1; size: once; V: TRBV4-1; J: TRBJ1-6; DNA: TGCGCCAGCAGCCAGACTACAGGGGTTTCACCCCTCCACTTT; CDR3: CASSQTTGVSPLHF
D: NA; size: NA; V: TRBV7-9; J: TRBJ2-6; DNA: TGTGCCAGCAGCTTAGTTTCATTCTGGAGCTCTGGGGCCAACGTCCTGACTTTC; CDR3: CASSLVSFWSSGANVLTF
D: NA; size: NA; V: TRBV11-2; J: TRBJ2-7; DNA: TGTGCCAGCAGCTTATTGGGAGCGGTCTACGAGCAGTACTTC; CDR3: CASSLLGAVYEQYF
D: NA; size: NA; V: TRBV27; J: TRBJ2-5; DNA: TGTGCCAGCAGCCTCCGACCGGCGGGGTACCAAGAGACCCAGTACTTC; CDR3: CASSLRPAGYQETQYF
D: TRBD2; size: NA; V: TRBV6-5; J: TRBJ2-3; DNA: TGTGCCAGCAGTTCCCCAGCGGGGGGGCTTTCAGATACGCAGTATTTT; CDR3: CASSSPAGGLSDTQYF
D: NA; size: NA; V: TRBV27; J: TRBJ2-5; DNA: TGTGCCAGCAGTTTAGAGAAGACCCAGTACTTC; CDR3: CASSLEKTQYF
D: TRBD2; size: NA; V: TRBV9; J: TRBJ2-2; DNA: TGTGCCAGCAGCGTAGGAGGTCGGACTAGCGTCGGGGAGCTGTTTTTT; CDR3: CASSVGGRTSVGELFF
D: TRBD1; size: NA; V: TRBV18; J: TRBJ2-7; DNA: TGTGCCAGCTCTTCTGGCAGACAGGGTACCTACGAGCAGTACTTC; CDR3: CASSSGRQGTYEQYF
D: NA; size: NA; V: TRBV11-3; J: TRBJ1-2; DNA: TGTGCCAGCAGCGAGAGACAGGTCTATGGCTACACCTTC; CDR3: CASSERQVYGYTF
D: TRBD2; size: NA; V: TRBV15; J: TRBJ2-3; DNA: TGTGCCACCAGCAGAGAATCGGGACTAGCGGGATCGGATACGCAGTATTTT; CDR3: CATSRESGLAGSDTQYF
D: TRBD1; size: NA; V: TRBV27; J: TRBJ2-3; DNA: TGTGCCAGCAGTTGGGACAGGGGTTACACAGATACGCAGTATTTT; CDR3: CASSWDRGYTDTQYF
D: NA; size: NA; V: TRBV7-2; J: TRBJ2-1; DNA: TGTGCCAGCAGCCAAGACCGACAGAGTATTTCCTACAATGAGCAGTTCTTC; CDR3: CASSQDRQSISYNEQFF
D: NA; size: NA; V: TRBV9; J: TRBJ2-7; DNA: TGTGCCAGCAGCGTATCTGGCGGAGCCCACTACGAGCAGTACTTC; CDR3: CASSVSGGAHYEQYF
D: TRBD1; size: NA; V: TRBV5-6; J: TRBJ1-2; DNA: TGTGCCAGCAGCCCCCTTCCGGCAGGGGGCCTTGGGTATGGCTACACCTTC; CDR3: CASSPLPAGGLGYGYTF
D: TRBD2; size: NA; V: TRBV9; J: TRBJ2-1; DNA: TGTGCCAGCAGCGTATCTGGACTAGCGGGAGCCGGTCAGACATATGAGCAGTTCTTC; CDR3: CASSVSGLAGAGQTYEQFF
D: TRBD1; size: NA; V: TRBV2; J: TRBJ2-7; DNA: TGTGCCAGCAGTGACCCCGGACAGGGGGTGGGCGAGCAGTACTTC; CDR3: CASSDPGQGVGEQYF
D: TRBD2; size: NA; V: TRBV29-1; J: TRBJ2-1; DNA: TGCAGCGTTATTAATCCGGGGGGTCAGTACAATGAGCAGTTCTTC; CDR3: CSVINPGGQYNEQFF
D: NA; size: NA; V: TRBV28; J: TRBJ1-2; DNA: TGTGCCAGCAGTTTTGGGGACAAAATCTATGGCTACACCTTC; CDR3: CASSFGDKIYGYTF
D: NA; size: NA; V: TRBV7-9; J: TRBJ2-3; DNA: TGTGCCAGCAGCTTTGGCGGGTTTTACACAGATACGCAGTATTTT; CDR3: CASSFGGFYTDTQYF
D: NA; size: NA; V: TRBV7-9; J: TRBJ2-5; DNA: TGTGCCAGCATGTTCCAGGGTGTGGAGACCCAGTACTTC; CDR3: CASMFQGVETQYF
D: NA; size: NA; V: TRBV6-5; J: TRBJ2-5; DNA: TGTGCCAGCAGTAACCAGGGGGGAGCCCAGTACTTC; CDR3: CASSNQGGAQYF
D: TRBD2; size: few; V: TRBV16; J: TRBJ2-1; DNA: TGTGCCAGCAACAACAGGGGGACGGGACTAGCGGGAGGCTCCTACAATGAGCAGTTCTTC; CDR3: CASNNRGTGLAGGSYNEQFF
D: NA; size: NA; V: TRBV4-1; J: TRBJ2-2; DNA: TGCGCCAGCAGCCAAGGACCCGGGGAACGGACCGGGGAGCTGTTTTTT; CDR3: CASSQGPGERTGELFF
D: TRBD1; size: few; V: TRBV11-3; J: TRBJ2-7; DNA: TGTGCCAGCAGTCTAACGGACAGGGATATGAGGGAGCAGTACTTC; CDR3: CASSLTDRDMREQYF
D: TRBD2; size: once; V: TRBV7-2; J: TRBJ2-1; DNA: TGTGCCAGCAGCTTGGGGACTAGAGCGTGGTTGCTCTTC; CDR3: CASSLGTRAWLLF
D: TRBD1; size: NA; V: TRBV28; J: TRBJ1-5; DNA: TGTGCCAGCAGACGAGCAGGGGGCTACAATCAGCCCCAGCATTTT; CDR3: CASRRAGGYNQPQHF
D: TRBD1; size: NA; V: TRBV4-1; J: TRBJ2-2; DNA: TGCGCCAGCAGCCAAAGCGGGACAGGGGTCTCCGGGGAGCTGTTTTTT; CDR3: CASSQSGTGVSGELFF
D: TRBD1; size: NA; V: TRBV7-6; J: TRBJ2-7; DNA: TGTGCCAGCAGCTCCGAGACAGGGACAACCCCCTACGAGCAGTACTTC; CDR3: CASSSETGTTPYEQYF
D: TRBD1; size: NA; V: TRBV5-6; J: TRBJ2-4; DNA: TGTGCCAGCAGCTTAGAGACAGGGGGCATCAAAAACATTCAGTACTTC; CDR3: CASSLETGGIKNIQYF
D: TRBD1; size: NA; V: TRBV2; J: TRBJ1-4; DNA: TGTGCCAGCAAATACAGGGGATCATTTGAAAAACTGTTTTTT; CDR3: CASKYRGSFEKLFF
D: NA; size: NA; V: TRBV9; J: TRBJ2-7; DNA: TGTGCCAGCAGCCTTGAAGCGGAGCCGACCTACGAGCAGTACTTC; CDR3: CASSLEAEPTYEQYF
D: NA; size: NA; V: TRBV7-6; J: TRBJ1-5; DNA: TGTGCCAGCAGCTTCTCCGCGGATCAGCCCCAGCATTTT; CDR3: CASSFSADQPQHF
D: TRBD1; size: few; V: TRBV9; J: TRBJ1-5; DNA: TGTGCCAGCAGCTCCCGCGGGACAGGTCAGGAGCCCCAGCATTTT; CDR3: CASSSRGTGQEPQHF
D: NA; size: NA; V: TRBV18; J: TRBJ2-2; DNA: TGTGCCAGCTCACCATCTAACGGGGGGCCTACCGGGGAGCTGTTTTTT; CDR3: CASSPSNGGPTGELFF
D: TRBD2; size: NA; V: TRBV15; J: TRBJ2-5; DNA: TGTGCCACCAGCAGGGGGGGCACTAGCGGGGAAGAGACCCAGTACTTC; CDR3: CATSRGGTSGEETQYF
D: NA; size: NA; V: TRBV28; J: TRBJ1-2; DNA: TGTGCCAGCAGTTTGGCGGATACTAACTATGGCTACACCTTC; CDR3: CASSLADTNYGYTF
D: TRBD1; size: NA; V: TRBV4-1; J: TRBJ1-2; DNA: TGCGCCAGCAGCCATAACAGGGGGGCTTATGGCTACACCTTC; CDR3: CASSHNRGAYGYTF
D: TRBD1; size: once; V: TRBV6-6; J: TRBJ1-1; DNA: TGTGCCAGCAGAGCCGACAGGGGAAGGACTGAAGCTTTCTTT; CDR3: CASRADRGRTEAFF
D: NA; size: NA; V: TRBV5-6; J: TRBJ2-5; DNA: TGTGCCAGCAGCTCCGGGACTTTTGAGACCCAGTACTTC; CDR3: CASSSGTFETQYF
D: NA; size: NA; V: TRBV21-1; J: TRBJ1-1; DNA: TGTGCCAGCAGCAAAGCCCGGACAGGGAACACTGAAGCTTTCTTT; CDR3: CASSKARTGNTEAFF
D: TRBD2; size: NA; V: TRBV7-2; J: TRBJ2-3; DNA: TGTGCCAGCAGCTTGAATGGCGGGAGCTCAGATACGCAGTATTTT; CDR3: CASSLNGGSSDTQYF
D: TRBD2; size: NA; V: TRBV5-1; J: TRBJ2-3; DNA: TGCGCCAGCAGCATAGCCGGGACTAGCGGGAGCACAGATACGCAGTATTTT; CDR3: CASSIAGTSGSTDTQYF
D: NA; size: NA; V: TRBV13; J: TRBJ2-7; DNA: TGTGCCAGCAGCTTAGGCCTGGGCGGGGGCCAAACCTACGAGCAGTACTTC; CDR3: CASSLGLGGGQTYEQYF
D: NA; size: once; V: TRBV11-2; J: TRBJ2-1; DNA: TGTGCCAGCACTACGGGAGATTCTGCTAATGAGCAGTTCTTC; CDR3: CASTTGDSANEQFF